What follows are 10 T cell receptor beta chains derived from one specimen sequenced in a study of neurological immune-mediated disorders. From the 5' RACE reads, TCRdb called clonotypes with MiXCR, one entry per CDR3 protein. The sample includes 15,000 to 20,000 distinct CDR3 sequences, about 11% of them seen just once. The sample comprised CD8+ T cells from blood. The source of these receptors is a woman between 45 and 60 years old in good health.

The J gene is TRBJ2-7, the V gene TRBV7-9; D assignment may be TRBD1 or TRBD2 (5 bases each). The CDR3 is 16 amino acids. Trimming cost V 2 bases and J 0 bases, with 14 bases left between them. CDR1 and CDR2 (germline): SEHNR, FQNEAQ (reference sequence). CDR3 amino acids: CASSLRGESSSYEQYF. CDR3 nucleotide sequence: TGTGCCAGCAGCTTACGAGGGGAGAGCTCCTCCTACGAGCAGTACTTC.

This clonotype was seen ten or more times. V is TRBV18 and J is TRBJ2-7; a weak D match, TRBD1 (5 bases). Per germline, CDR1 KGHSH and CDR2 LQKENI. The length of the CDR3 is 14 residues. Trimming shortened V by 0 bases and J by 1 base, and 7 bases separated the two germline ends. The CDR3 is CASSPPTDSYEQYF. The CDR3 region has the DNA TGTGCCAGCTCACCACCGACAGATTCCTACGAGCAGTACTTC.

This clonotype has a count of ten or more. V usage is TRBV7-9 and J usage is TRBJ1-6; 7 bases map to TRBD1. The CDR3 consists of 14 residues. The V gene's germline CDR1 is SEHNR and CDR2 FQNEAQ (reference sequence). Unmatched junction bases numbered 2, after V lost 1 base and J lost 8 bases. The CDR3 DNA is TGTGCCAGCAGCTTAGAGGGGGCTTATTCACCCCTCCACTTT. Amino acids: CASSLEGAYSPLHF.

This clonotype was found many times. CDR3 protein: CASKAPGQPYYGYTF. The CDR3 DNA reads TGTGCCAGCAAGGCACCGGGACAGCCTTACTATGGCTACACCTTC. The chain couples TRBV28 to TRBJ1-2; TRBD1 matches at 7 bases. The CDR3 has 15 amino acids. J lost 3 bases, V lost 7 bases, and 11 bases had no gene match. From germline, CDR1 is MDHEN and CDR2 SYDVKM.

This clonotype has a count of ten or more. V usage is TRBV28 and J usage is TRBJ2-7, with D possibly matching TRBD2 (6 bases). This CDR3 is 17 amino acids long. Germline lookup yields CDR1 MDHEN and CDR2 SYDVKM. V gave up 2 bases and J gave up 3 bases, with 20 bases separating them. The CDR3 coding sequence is TGTGCCAGCAGTTTAAGCCCGCGGGCTGCGGGGTACTACGAGCAGTACTTC. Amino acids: CASSLSPRAAGYYEQYF.

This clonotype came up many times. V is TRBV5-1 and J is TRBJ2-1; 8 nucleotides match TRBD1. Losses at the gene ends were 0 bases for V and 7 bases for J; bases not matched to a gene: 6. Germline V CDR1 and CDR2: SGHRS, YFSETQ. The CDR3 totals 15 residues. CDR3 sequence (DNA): TGCGCCAGCAGCTTGGAGGACAGGGTAGGGAATGAGCAGTTCTTC. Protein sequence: CASSLEDRVGNEQFF.

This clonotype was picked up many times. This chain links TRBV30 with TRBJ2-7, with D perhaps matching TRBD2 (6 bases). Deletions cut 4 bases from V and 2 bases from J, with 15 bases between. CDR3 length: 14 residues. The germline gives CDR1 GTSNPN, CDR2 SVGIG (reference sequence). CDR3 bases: TGTGCCTGGAAAGGCGACGGGAGTCCCTACGAGCAGTACTTC. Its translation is CAWKGDGSPYEQYF.

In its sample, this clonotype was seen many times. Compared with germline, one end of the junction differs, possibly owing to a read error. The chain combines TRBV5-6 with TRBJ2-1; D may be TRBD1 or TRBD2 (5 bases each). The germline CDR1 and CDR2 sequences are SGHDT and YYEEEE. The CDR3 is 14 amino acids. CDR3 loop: CASSLGHPRDLPIF. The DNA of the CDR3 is TGTGCCAGCAGCTTGGGGCACCCCCGGGACCTCCCGATCTTC.

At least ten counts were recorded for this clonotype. CDR3 nucleotides: TGCAGTGCTAGAGATATCGCCCGAGGAACCGGGGAGCTGTTTTTT. Translation gives CSARDIARGTGELFF. This chain joins TRBV20-1 and TRBJ2-2; D call uncertain. Germline V lookup: CDR1 DFQATT, CDR2 SNEGSKA (reference sequence). V lost 0 bases and J lost 5, with 13 bases in between. The CDR3 spans 15 residues.

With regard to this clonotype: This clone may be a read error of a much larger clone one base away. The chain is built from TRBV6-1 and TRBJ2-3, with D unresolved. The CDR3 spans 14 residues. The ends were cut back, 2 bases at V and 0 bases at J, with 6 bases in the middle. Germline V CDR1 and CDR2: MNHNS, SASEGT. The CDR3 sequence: CASSESVSTDTQYF. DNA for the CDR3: TGTGCCAGCAGTGAATCAGTCAGCACAGATACGCAGTATTTT.